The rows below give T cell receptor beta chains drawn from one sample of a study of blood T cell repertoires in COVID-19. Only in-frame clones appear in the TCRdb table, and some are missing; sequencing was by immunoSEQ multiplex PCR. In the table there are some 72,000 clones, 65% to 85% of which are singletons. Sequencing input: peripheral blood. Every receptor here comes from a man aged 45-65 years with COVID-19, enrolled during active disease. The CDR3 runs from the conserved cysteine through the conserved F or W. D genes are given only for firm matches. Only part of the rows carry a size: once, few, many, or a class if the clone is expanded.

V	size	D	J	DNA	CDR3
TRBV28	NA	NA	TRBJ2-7	TGTGCCACCGAAGGGCAGGGGCCCTACGAGCAGTACTTC	CATEGQGPYEQYF
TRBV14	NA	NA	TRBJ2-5	TGTGCCAGCAGCCAATTGGACAACTTCCAAGAGACCCAGTACTTC	CASSQLDNFQETQYF
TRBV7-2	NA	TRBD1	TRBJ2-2	TGTGCCAGCAGCTTATGGGGACAGGGTTTCACCGGGGAGCTGTTTTTT	CASSLWGQGFTGELFF
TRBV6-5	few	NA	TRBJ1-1	TGTGCCAGCAGTCGGAGGAACACTGAAGCTTTCTTT	CASSRRNTEAFF
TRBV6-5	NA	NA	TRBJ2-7	TGTGCCAGCAGTTTGGGCCTAGCGAGCTCCTACGAGCAGTACTTC	CASSLGLASSYEQYF
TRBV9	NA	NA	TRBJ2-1	TGTGCCAGCAGCGTAGCTACGGGAGAACCTAATGAGCAGTTCTTC	CASSVATGEPNEQFF
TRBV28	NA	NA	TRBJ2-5	TGTGCCAGCAGTTTAGCCCCAGGGGCGCGGGAGACCCAGTACTTC	CASSLAPGARETQYF
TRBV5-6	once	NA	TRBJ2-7	TGTGCCAGCAGGGGGACCGGGACACTTCCCTACGAGCAGTACTTC	CASRGTGTLPYEQYF
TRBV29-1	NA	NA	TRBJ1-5	TGCAGCGTTGAAGAGGGGCAGGGTCGCAATCAGCCCCAGCATTTT	CSVEEGQGRNQPQHF
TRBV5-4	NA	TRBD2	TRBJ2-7	TGTGCCAGCAGCTCTTTAGCGGGAGGTAGCAACGAGCAGTACTTC	CASSSLAGGSNEQYF
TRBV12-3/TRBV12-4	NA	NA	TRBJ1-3	TGTGCCAGCAGTAGACAGTCCCGAAACACCATATATTTT	CASSRQSRNTIYF
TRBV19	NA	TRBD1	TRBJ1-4	TGTGCCAGTAGCCCGACAGGGACTAATGAAAAACTGTTTTTT	CASSPTGTNEKLFF
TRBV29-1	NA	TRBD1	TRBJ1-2	TGCAGCGCTTCTGACAGGGGCAGTGGCTACACCTTC	CSASDRGSGYTF
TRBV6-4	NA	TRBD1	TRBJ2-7	TGTGCCAGCAGTGATTGGCTTACCCCCGGGACAGTCTCCTACGAGCAGTACTTC	CASSDWLTPGTVSYEQYF
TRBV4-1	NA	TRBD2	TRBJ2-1	TGCGCCAGCAGCCCAGGAGGTAGCGGGAGTCAATTTTGGAATGAGCAGTTCTTC	CASSPGGSGSQFWNEQFF
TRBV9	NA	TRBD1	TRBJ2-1	TGTGCCAGCAGCGCCAGGGACAGAGAATACAATGAGCAGTTCTTC	CASSARDREYNEQFF
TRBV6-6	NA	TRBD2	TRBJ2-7	TGTGCCAGCAGTTCCAGCGGGAGAAGTCACTACGAGCAGTACTTC	CASSSSGRSHYEQYF
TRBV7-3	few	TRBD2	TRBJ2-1	TGTGCCAGCAGCTTTGCGGGGGGAAATGAGCAGTTCTTC	CASSFAGGNEQFF
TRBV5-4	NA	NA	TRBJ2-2	TGTGCCAGCAGCTTAGGTAGCGGAAACACCGGGGAGCTGTTTTTT	CASSLGSGNTGELFF
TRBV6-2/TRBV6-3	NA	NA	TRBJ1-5	TGTGCCAGCAGTTATGGAGGCGCCGGGATTAGTGGCAATCAGCCCCAGCATTTT	CASSYGGAGISGNQPQHF
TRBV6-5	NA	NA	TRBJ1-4	TGTGCCAGCAGCCGTAGCAGGGGAGCTAATGAAAAACTGTTTTTT	CASSRSRGANEKLFF
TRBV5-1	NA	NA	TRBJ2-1	TGCGCCAGCAGCTTGTTCAGGGCCGACAATGAGCAGTTCTTC	CASSLFRADNEQFF
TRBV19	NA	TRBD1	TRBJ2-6	TGTGCCAGTAGTAGGGACAGGGTATCCATCACGTCTGGGGCCAACGTCCTGACTTTC	CASSRDRVSITSGANVLTF
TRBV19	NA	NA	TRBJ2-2	TGTGCCAGTAGTAAACAGCTCACCCAACTTATAAACACCGGGGAGCTGTTTTTT	CASSKQLTQLINTGELFF
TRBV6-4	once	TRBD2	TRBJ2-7	TGTGCCAATGGTAGCGGGAAGAGACCCTACGAGCAGTACTTC	CANGSGKRPYEQYF
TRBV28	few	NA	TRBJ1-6	TGTGCCAGCAGTTTGCGGCTTTCACCCCTCCACTTT	CASSLRLSPLHF
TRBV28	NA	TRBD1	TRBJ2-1	TGTGCCAGCAGTGACAACAGGGGTTCCTACAATGAGCAGTTCTTC	CASSDNRGSYNEQFF
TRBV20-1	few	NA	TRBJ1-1	TGCAGTGCTAGTTGGGGAGTGAACACTGAAGCTTTCTTT	CSASWGVNTEAFF
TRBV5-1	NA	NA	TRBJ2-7	TGCGCCAGCAGCTTGGTGGTAGCGGCCTCCTACGAGCAGTACTTC	CASSLVVAASYEQYF
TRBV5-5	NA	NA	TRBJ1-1	TGTGCCAGCAGCTTGGACTTCCGGAACACTGAAGCTTTCTTT	CASSLDFRNTEAFF
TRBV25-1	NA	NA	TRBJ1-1	TGTGCCAGCAGTGTCGCGGGAGGTAAGAACACTGAAGCTTTCTTT	CASSVAGGKNTEAFF
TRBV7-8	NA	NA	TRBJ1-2	TGTGCCAGCAGCTTAGAAAGAGGGTGGGGCTACACCTTC	CASSLERGWGYTF
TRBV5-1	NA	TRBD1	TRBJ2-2	TGCGCCAGCAGCTTGGCCGGGACAGACACCGGGGAGCTGTTTTTT	CASSLAGTDTGELFF
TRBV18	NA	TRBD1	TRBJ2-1	TGTGCCAGCTCACCACCGCAAGGACAGGGATACAATGAGCAGTTCTTC	CASSPPQGQGYNEQFF
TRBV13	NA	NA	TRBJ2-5	TGTGCCAGCAGCTTTCGGAGCGACGGGGAGACCCAGTACTTC	CASSFRSDGETQYF
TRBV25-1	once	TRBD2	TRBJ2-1	TGTGCCAGCAGTGAATGGGGGACTAGCGGGAGGGGCAATGAGCAGTTCTTC	CASSEWGTSGRGNEQFF
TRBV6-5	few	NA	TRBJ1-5	TGTGCCAGCAGTTGGGCGCGGGATTATCAGCCCCAGCATTTT	CASSWARDYQPQHF
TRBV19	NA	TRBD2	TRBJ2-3	TGTGCCAGTAGTAAGGGACTACCCGGCACAGATACGCAGTATTTT	CASSKGLPGTDTQYF
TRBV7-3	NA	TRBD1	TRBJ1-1	TGTGCCAGCAGCCCACAGGGGTTGGGCACTGAAGCTTTCTTT	CASSPQGLGTEAFF
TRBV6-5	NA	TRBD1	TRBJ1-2	TGTGCCAGCAGTAGGGGACAGGGGGATGGCTACACCTTC	CASSRGQGDGYTF
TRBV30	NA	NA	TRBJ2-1	TGTGCCTGGACCTCGTCCGGGAGAGTTGGAAATGAGCAGTTCTTC	CAWTSSGRVGNEQFF
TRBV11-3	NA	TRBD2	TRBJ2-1	TGTGCCAGCTCCCTAGCGGGGTATGAGCAGTTCTTC	CASSLAGYEQFF
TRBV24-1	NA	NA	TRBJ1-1	TGTGCCACCAGTTCGTCGGGGAGGGGCACTGAAGCTTTCTTT	CATSSSGRGTEAFF
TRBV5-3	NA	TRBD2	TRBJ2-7	TGTGCCAGAAGCTTGGCGCTAGCGGACGCCTACGAGCAGTACTTC	CARSLALADAYEQYF
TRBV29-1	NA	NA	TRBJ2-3	TGCAGCATCATCGTGGGGGGAGTTAGGTCAGATACGCAGTATTTT	CSIIVGGVRSDTQYF
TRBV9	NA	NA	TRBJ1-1	TGTGCCAGCAGCTCAACCGGGACCTCAAGCGGGGGCACTGAAGCTTTCTTT	CASSSTGTSSGGTEAFF
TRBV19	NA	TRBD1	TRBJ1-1	TGTGCCAGTAGTTCCGGGACAGGGAACACTGAAGCTTTCTTT	CASSSGTGNTEAFF
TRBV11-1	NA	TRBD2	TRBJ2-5	TGTGCCAGCAGCGGGGGGGGAAGGCTGGAAGAGACCCAGTACTTC	CASSGGGRLEETQYF
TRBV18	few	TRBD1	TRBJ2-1	TGTGCCAGCTCACCGGGACAGAATTACAATGAGCAGTTCTTC	CASSPGQNYNEQFF
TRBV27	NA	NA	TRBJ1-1	TGTGCCAGCAGTCCCGATTCGGGGGTACGGGTGGCTTTCTTT	CASSPDSGVRVAFF
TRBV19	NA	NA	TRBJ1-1	TGTGCCAGTAGAGAGATGAACACTGAAGCTTTCTTT	CASREMNTEAFF